These T cell receptor beta chains were read from a single sample in a study of regulatory T cells in long-lasting Graves disease. TCRdb used MiXCR to reprocess the multiplex PCR reads, holding one entry per CDR3 protein. The data contain around 470,000 distinct CDR3 sequences, 14% of them singletons. This sample also belongs to another study, concerning T cells in Graves' hyperthyroidism and ophthalmopathy.

Sequenced material: peripheral blood mononuclear cells (PBMCs), taken at new diagnosis, from a patient treated with antithyroid drugs. These receptors came from a woman in her fifties or sixties with Graves disease. The CDR3 runs from the conserved cysteine through the conserved F or W. Fields, in order: CDR3 length, clone size, D gene, J gene, V gene, CDR3 DNA, CDR3 protein. D genes are given only for firm matches. Expanded clones are given a class, and other clones once, few, many or no size at all.

>14|few|-|TRBJ2-7|TRBV6-1
TGTGCCACAACAAGGACAGAGAGCTCCTACGAGCAGTACTTC
CATTRTESSYEQYF
>15|-|TRBD2|TRBJ2-7|TRBV4-1
TGCGCCAGCAGCCGAACTAGCGGGAGTTCCCACGAGCAGTACTTC
CASSRTSGSSHEQYF
>14|many|TRBD2|TRBJ2-7|TRBV20-1
TGCAGTGCTAGGGCTAGCGGGAGCTCCTACGAGCAGTACTTC
CSARASGSSYEQYF
>15|many|TRBD1|TRBJ2-1|TRBV6-1
TGTGCCAGCAGTGGGGGACAGATTCTGTACAATGAGCAGTTCTTC
CASSGGQILYNEQFF
>12|-|-|TRBJ2-7|TRBV12-3/TRBV12-4
TGTGCCAGCAGTTTTAACTTCTACGAGCAGTACTTC
CASSFNFYEQYF
>13|many|-|TRBJ1-5|TRBV28
TGTGCCAGCAGTTTAGCCGGAGGGCAGCCCCAGCATTTT
CASSLAGGQPQHF
>16|many|TRBD2|TRBJ2-3|TRBV28
TGTGCCAGCAGTTTTGGGCTAGCGGGTACCCGGGGGGGGCAGTATTTT
CASSFGLAGTRGGQYF
>13|many|-|TRBJ2-5|TRBV2
TGTGCCAGCAGTGAAGCGCTTGGGAAGCCCCAGTACTTC
CASSEALGKPQYF
>15|many|TRBD1|TRBJ1-2|TRBV7-8
TGTGCCAGCAGCGCACTGACAGGGGTTAACTATGGCTACACCTTC
CASSALTGVNYGYTF
>17|few|-|TRBJ1-3|TRBV27
TGTGCCAGCAGTCCCAGGACAGTTGTCGGCTCTGGAAACACCATATATTTT
CASSPRTVVGSGNTIYF
>16|-|TRBD2|TRBJ2-7|TRBV3-1
TGTGCCAGCAGCCCCGGGACTAGCGGGAGGCTCGGCGAGCAGTACTTC
CASSPGTSGRLGEQYF
>15|few|TRBD1|TRBJ2-1|TRBV7-9
TGTGCCAGCAGGAATGCAGGGGGACCCCACAATGAGCAGTTCTTC
CASRNAGGPHNEQFF
>14|-|TRBD1|TRBJ1-2|TRBV19
TGTGTCAGTAGTATCGGGACAGGTGACTATGGCTACACCTTC
CVSSIGTGDYGYTF
>16|many|TRBD1|TRBJ2-3|TRBV28
TGTGCCAGCAGCCCCGGGACAGATCCCTACACAGATACGCAGTATTTT
CASSPGTDPYTDTQYF
>15|few|-|TRBJ2-6|TRBV27
TGTGCCAGCAGTTTTGTGCTCTCTGGGGCCAACGTCCTGACTTTC
CASSFVLSGANVLTF
>16|many|-|TRBJ1-1|TRBV7-2
TGTGCCAGCAGCTTAGGGGTTGGGGTAATGAACACTGAAGCTTTCTTT
CASSLGVGVMNTEAFF
>14|many|-|TRBJ2-2|TRBV5-1
TGCGCCAGCAGCTTGGCACAGGCCACCGGGGAGCTGTTTTTT
CASSLAQATGELFF
>17|many|TRBD2|TRBJ2-3|TRBV7-2
TGTGCCAGCAGCTACTCGGGACTAGCGGGAGGGCCCGATACGCAGTATTTT
CASSYSGLAGGPDTQYF
>16|few|-|TRBJ2-1|TRBV9
TGTGCCAGCAGCGTAGTCCCCCAGGGCCGTACAAATGAGCAGTTCTTC
CASSVVPQGRTNEQFF
>15|few|-|TRBJ1-2|TRBV7-3
TGTGCCAGCAGCTTATCTTCGGGCGGTGGCTATGGCTACACCTTC
CASSLSSGGGYGYTF
>16|-|TRBD1|TRBJ1-3|TRBV2
TGTGCCAGCAGTCCAAACCGACAGGGGATAGGAAACACCATATATTTT
CASSPNRQGIGNTIYF
>17|-|TRBD2|TRBJ2-2|TRBV3-1
TGTGCCAGCAGCCACGGGGGCCTAGCGGGTAACACCGGGGAGCTGTTTTTT
CASSHGGLAGNTGELFF
>15|once|-|TRBJ2-7|TRBV6-2/TRBV6-3
TGTGCCAGCAGTTACTCGTCTAGGGCCTCCTACGAGCAGTACTTC
CASSYSSRASYEQYF